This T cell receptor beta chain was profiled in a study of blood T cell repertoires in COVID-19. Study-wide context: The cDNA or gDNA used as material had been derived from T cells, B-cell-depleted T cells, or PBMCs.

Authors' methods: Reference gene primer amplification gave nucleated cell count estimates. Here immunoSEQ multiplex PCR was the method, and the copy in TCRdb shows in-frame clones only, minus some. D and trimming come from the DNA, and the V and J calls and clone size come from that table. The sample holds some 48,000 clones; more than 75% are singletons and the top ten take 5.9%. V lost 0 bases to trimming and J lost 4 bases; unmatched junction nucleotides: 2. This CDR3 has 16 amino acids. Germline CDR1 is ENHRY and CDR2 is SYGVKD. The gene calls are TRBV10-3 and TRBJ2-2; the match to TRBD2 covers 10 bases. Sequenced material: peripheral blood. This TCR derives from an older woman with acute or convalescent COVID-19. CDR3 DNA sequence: TGTGCCATCAGTGAGTCTCTAGCGGGAGTCACCGGGGAGCTGTTTTTT. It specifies CAISESLAGVTGELFF.